Each of the 13 T cell receptor beta chains below was sequenced from the same sample in a study of blood T cell repertoires in COVID-19. The table came from immunoSEQ multiplex PCR; TCRdb's copy has only in-frame clones and leaves some out. The sample gives more than 100,000 clones, under 90% of which show up once; approximately 13% is in the top ten. The sequenced material came from peripheral blood. These receptors were collected from a human donor in a cohort sampled during active or convalescent COVID-19.

The J gene is TRBJ2-1, the V gene TRBV6-5; 11 nucleotides align to TRBD1. V shed 6 bases and J 6 bases; nucleotides not matched to a gene: 4. This CDR3 is 14 amino acids long. The V gene's germline CDR1 is MNHEY and CDR2 SVGAGI. The CDR3 here is CASSWTGGRNEQFF. CDR3 DNA sequence: TGTGCCAGCAGCTGGACAGGGGGCCGCAATGAGCAGTTCTTC.

The rearrangement joins TRBV19 to TRBJ2-7, with D perhaps TRBD1 (6 bases). Trimming removed 4 bases at V and 5 bases at J, with 12 bases between. Germline V gene sequence: CDR1 LNHDA, CDR2 SQIVND (reference sequence). This CDR3 is built from 13 residues. The CDR3 region has the DNA TGTGCCAGTAGTACCCGGACAGCCGACGAGCAGTACTTC. Its protein product is CASSTRTADEQYF.

The gene calls are TRBV19 and TRBJ2-3; 12 bases fit TRBD2. CDR1 LNHDA and CDR2 SQIVND come from the germline V gene (reference sequence). The CDR3 spans 17 residues. V lost 3 bases to trimming and J lost 1 base; unmatched junction nucleotides: 5. The CDR3 protein is CASSMTSGGARTDTQYF. The CDR3 DNA sequence: TGTGCCAGTAGTATGACTAGCGGGGGAGCGCGCACAGATACGCAGTATTTT.

The rearrangement links TRBV7-9 to TRBJ1-4; no definite D call. The V gene's germline CDR1 is SEHNR and CDR2 FQNEAQ (reference sequence). With 1 base removed from V and 4 bases from J, the gap between germline ends came to 13 bases. The CDR3 covers 16 residues. CDR3: CASSLEVATGNEKLFF. CDR3 bases: TGTGCCAGCAGCTTAGAGGTTGCGACGGGTAATGAAAAACTGTTTTTT.

The gene calls are TRBV11-1 and TRBJ2-7; D gene unclear. The CDR3 is made up of 12 amino acids. Germline CDR1 and CDR2: SGHAT and FQDESV (reference sequence). Trimming cost V 2 bases and J 3 bases, with 5 bases left between them. The CDR3 nucleotides read TGTGCCAGCAGCTTAATTAGCTACGAGCAGTACTTC. Protein product: CASSLISYEQYF.

This chain connects TRBV19 to TRBJ1-5; D is ambiguous. V lost 2 bases and J 1 base, leaving 9 bases between the germline ends. This CDR3 contains 15 residues. The germline V gene has CDR1 LNHDA and CDR2 SQIVND (reference sequence). This CDR3 reads CASSITPRSNQPQHF. CDR3 DNA sequence: TGTGCCAGTAGTATAACCCCCAGGAGCAATCAGCCCCAGCATTTT.

This clone was detected once. The chain joins TRBV6-5 to TRBJ1-6; 8 bases align to TRBD1. The CDR3 runs 15 residues. V lost 2 bases, J lost 10 bases, and 7 bases stayed unmatched. In germline, CDR1 is MNHEY, CDR2 SVGAGI. The CDR3 DNA reads as TGTGCCAGCAGTTACCGTACAGGGGGTGGGTCACCCCTCCACTTT. Its protein is CASSYRTGGGSPLHF.

V gene TRBV15 combines with J gene TRBJ1-3; D remains ambiguous. CDR3 length equals 11 residues. Per germline, CDR1 LNHNV and CDR2 YYDKDF (reference sequence). The V end lost 5 bases, the J end lost 9 bases, and 8 bases lay between the germline ends. The CDR3 loop reads CATSSHSTIYF. For the CDR3, the DNA is TGTGCCACCAGCTCCCATAGCACCATATATTTT.

The chain combines TRBV21-1 with TRBJ2-5; TRBD2, the table's D call, lacks a check against the DNA. TRBV21-1 is classified as a pseudogene. This CDR3 is 12 amino acids long. CDR3 coding DNA: TGTGCCAGGGAGGGAGGAGAAGAGACCCAGTACTTC. The encoded protein is CAREGGEETQYF.

The rearrangement links TRBV5-1 to TRBJ2-3; D may be TRBD2 (6 bases). V dropped 0 bases and J dropped 1 base, with 15 bases sitting between them. The CDR3 is made up of 17 amino acids. The germline gives CDR1 SGHRS, CDR2 YFSETQ. The CDR3 DNA follows: TGCGCCAGCAGCTTGGGTGCCTGGCGGGACCGCACAGATACGCAGTATTTT. Its protein is CASSLGAWRDRTDTQYF. Drawing the rest from reference TRBV5-1 and TRBJ2-3, the complete variable domain is KAGVTQTPRYLIKTRGQQVTLSCSPISGHRSVSWYQQTPGQGLQFLFEYFSETQRNKGNFPGRFSGRQFSNSRSEMNVSTLELGDSALYLCASSLGAWRDRTDTQYFGPGTRLTVL.

V and J are TRBV7-2 and TRBJ2-7; TRBD2 matches at 10 bases. This CDR3 spans 18 amino acids. CDR1 SGHTA and CDR2 FQGNSA come from the germline V gene. V lost 0 bases and J lost 0; bases outside the gene matches: 8. CDR3 DNA sequence: TGTGCCAGCAGCTTAGCTAGCGGGGGGTTTCTAAGCTCCTACGAGCAGTACTTC. Its protein is CASSLASGGFLSSYEQYF.

The rearrangement uses TRBV5-1 and TRBJ2-7; no clear D gene. CDR3 length: 15 residues. The V gene lost 1 base and the J gene lost 0 bases, with 11 bases spanning the gap. CDR1 is SGHRS and CDR2 is YFSETQ in the germline V gene. This chain's CDR3 is CASSLFSGPSYEQYF. For the CDR3, the DNA is TGCGCCAGCAGCTTGTTCTCGGGTCCCTCCTACGAGCAGTACTTC.

The rearrangement links TRBV4-3 to TRBJ1-6; D ambiguous. Germline V gene data show CDR1 as LGHNA and CDR2 as YSLEER. The CDR3 is 19 amino acids. Trimming stripped 3 bases from V and 0 bases from J, with 18 bases between. The chain's CDR3 is CASSHLLAQQSSYNSPLHF. The CDR3 DNA follows: TGCGCCAGCAGCCACCTTTTGGCACAACAGAGCTCCTATAATTCACCCCTCCACTTT.